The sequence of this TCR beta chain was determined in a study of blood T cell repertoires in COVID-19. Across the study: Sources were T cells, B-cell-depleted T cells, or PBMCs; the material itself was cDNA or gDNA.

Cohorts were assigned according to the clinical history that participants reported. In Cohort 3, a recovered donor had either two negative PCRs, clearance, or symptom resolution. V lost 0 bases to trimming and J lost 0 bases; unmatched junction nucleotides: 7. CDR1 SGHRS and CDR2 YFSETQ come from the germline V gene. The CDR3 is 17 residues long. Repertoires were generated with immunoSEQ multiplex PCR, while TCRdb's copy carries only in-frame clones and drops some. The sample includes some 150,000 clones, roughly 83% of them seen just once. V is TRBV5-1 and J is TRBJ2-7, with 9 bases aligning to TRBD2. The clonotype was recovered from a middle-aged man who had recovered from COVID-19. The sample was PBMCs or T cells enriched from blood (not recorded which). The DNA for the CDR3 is TGCGCCAGCAGCTTGGTGGGTAGCGGGGGATACTCCTACGAGCAGTACTTC. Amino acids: CASSLVGSGGYSYEQYF. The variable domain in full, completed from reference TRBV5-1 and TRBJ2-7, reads KAGVTQTPRYLIKTRGQQVTLSCSPISGHRSVSWYQQTPGQGLQFLFEYFSETQRNKGNFPGRFSGRQFSNSRSEMNVSTLELGDSALYLCASSLVGSGGYSYEQYFGPGTRLTVT.